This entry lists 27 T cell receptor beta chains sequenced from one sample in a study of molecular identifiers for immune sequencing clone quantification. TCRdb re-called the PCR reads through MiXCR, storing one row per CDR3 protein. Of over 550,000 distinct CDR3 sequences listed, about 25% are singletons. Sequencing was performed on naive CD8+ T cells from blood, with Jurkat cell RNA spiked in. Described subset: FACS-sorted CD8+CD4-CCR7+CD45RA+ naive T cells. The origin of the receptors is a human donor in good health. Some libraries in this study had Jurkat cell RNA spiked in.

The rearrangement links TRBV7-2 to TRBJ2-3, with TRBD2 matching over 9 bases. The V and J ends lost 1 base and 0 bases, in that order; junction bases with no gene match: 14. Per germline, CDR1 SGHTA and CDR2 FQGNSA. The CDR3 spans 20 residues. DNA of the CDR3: TGTGCCAGCAGCTTAGGGATTAGCGGGGGAGGACTATTTAGCACAGATACGCAGTATTTT. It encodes CASSLGISGGGLFSTDTQYF.

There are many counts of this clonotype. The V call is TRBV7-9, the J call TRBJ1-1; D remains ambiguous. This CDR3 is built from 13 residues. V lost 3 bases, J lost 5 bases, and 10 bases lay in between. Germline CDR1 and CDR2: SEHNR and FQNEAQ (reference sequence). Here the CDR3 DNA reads TGTGCCAGCAGCTTTCAGTCGGGGACTGAAGCTTTCTTT. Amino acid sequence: CASSFQSGTEAFF.

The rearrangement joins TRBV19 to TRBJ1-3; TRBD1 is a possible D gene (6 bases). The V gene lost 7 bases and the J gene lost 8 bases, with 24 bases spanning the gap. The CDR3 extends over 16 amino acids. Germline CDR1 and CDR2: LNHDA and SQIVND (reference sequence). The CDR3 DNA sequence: TGTGCCAGTACCTCGTTGACGGGGGCGGAAGGAGACACCATATATTTT. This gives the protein CASTSLTGAEGDTIYF. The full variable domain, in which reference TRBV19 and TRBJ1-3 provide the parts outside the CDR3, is DGGITQSPKYLFRKEGQNVTLSCEQNLNHDAMYWYRQDPGQGLRLIYYSQIVNDFQKGDIAEGYSVSREKKESFPLTVTSAQKNPTAFYLCASTSLTGAEGDTIYFGEGSWLTVV.

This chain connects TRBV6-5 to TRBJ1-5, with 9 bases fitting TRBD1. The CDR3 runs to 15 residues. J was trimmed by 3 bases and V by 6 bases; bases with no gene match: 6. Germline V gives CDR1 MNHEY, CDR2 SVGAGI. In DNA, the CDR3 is TGTGCCAGCAGGTGGGGACAGGGACCCAATCAGCCCCAGCATTTT. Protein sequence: CASRWGQGPNQPQHF.

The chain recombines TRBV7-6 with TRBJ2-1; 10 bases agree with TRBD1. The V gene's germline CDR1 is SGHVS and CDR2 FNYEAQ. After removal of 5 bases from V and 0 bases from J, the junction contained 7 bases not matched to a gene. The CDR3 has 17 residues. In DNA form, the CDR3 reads TGTGCCAGCAGCCGTGGACAGGGGGGAAGCTCCTACAATGAGCAGTTCTTC. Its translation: CASSRGQGGSSYNEQFF.

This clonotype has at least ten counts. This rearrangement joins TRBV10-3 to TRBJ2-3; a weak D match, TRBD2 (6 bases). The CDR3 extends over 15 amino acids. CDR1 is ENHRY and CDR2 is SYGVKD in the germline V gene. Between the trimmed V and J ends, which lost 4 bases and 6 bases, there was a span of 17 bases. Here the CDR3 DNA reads TGTGCCATCAGTGGAACGGGCGGGGTAGCCGATACGCAGTATTTT. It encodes CAISGTGGVADTQYF.

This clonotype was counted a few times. CDR3: CASSDAWAGVSETQYF. The CDR3 bases are TGTGCCAGCAGTGACGCTTGGGCGGGAGTCTCCGAGACCCAGTACTTC. The gene calls are TRBV6-1 and TRBJ2-5; 7 bases match TRBD2. CDR1 and CDR2 (germline): MNHNS, SASEGT. The CDR3 is made up of 16 amino acids. V lost 3 bases, J lost 5 bases, and 12 bases stayed unmatched.

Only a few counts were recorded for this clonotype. CDR3 nucleotides: TGTGCCAGCAGTTACTCAGGACAGTTCAAAAACATTCAGTACTTC. Its protein product is CASSYSGQFKNIQYF. This rearrangement joins TRBV6-5 to TRBJ2-4, with D maybe TRBD1 (6 bases). The V end lost 0 bases, the J end lost 3 bases, and 9 bases lay between the germline ends. This CDR3 has 15 amino acids. Per germline, CDR1 MNHEY and CDR2 SVGAGI.

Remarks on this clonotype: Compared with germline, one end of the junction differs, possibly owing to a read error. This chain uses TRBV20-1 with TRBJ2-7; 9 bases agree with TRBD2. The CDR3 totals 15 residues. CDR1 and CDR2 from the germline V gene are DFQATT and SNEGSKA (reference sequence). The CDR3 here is CSAREPSGTTYAQYF. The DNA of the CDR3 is TGCAGTGCTAGAGAACCTAGCGGGACAACCTACGCGCAGTACTTC.

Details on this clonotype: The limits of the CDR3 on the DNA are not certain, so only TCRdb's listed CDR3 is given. This chain's CDR3 is CISVPEAQAGRASYGHTF. The rearrangement links TRBV7-5 to TRBJ1-2. TRBV7-5 is a pseudogene. 18 amino acids form the CDR3, both terminal residues included.

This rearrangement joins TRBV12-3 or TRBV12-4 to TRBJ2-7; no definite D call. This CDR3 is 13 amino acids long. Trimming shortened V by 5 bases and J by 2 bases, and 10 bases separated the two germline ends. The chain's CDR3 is CASSPRPTYEQYF. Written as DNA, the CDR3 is TGTGCCAGCAGTCCGAGGCCAACCTACGAGCAGTACTTC.

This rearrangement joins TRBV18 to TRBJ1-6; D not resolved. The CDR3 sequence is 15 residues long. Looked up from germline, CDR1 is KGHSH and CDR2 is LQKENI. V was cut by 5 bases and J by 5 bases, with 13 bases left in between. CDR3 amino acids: CASSDPLEDNSPLHF. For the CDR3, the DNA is TGTGCCAGCTCAGACCCATTGGAGGATAATTCACCCCTCCACTTT.

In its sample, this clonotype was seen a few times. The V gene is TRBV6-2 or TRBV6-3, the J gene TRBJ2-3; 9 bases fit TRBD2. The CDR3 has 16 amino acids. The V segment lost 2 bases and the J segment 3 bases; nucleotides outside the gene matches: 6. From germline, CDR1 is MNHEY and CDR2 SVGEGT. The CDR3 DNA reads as TGTGCCAGCAGTTACCCCGAGGCGGGGGGGACAGATACGCAGTATTTT. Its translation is CASSYPEAGGTDTQYF.

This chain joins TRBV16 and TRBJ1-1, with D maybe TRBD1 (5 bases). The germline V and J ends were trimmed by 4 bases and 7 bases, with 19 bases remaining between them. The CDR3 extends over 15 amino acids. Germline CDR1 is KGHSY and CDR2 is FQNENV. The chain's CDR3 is CASSPLTAGEIEAFF. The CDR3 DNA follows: TGTGCCAGCAGCCCGTTAACAGCGGGGGAGATTGAAGCTTTCTTT.

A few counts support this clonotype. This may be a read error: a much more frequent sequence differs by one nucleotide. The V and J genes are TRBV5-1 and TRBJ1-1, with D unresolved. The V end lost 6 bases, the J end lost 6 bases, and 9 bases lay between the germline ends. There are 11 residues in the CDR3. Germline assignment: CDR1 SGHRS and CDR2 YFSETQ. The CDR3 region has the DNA TGCGCCAGCAACTGGGGAGCTGAAGCTTTCTTT. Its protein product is CASNWGAEAFF. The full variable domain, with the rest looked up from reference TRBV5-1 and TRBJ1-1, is KAGVTQTPRYLIKTRGQQVTLSCSPISGHRSVSWYQQTPGQGLQFLFEYFSETQRNKGNFPGRFSGRQFSNSRSEMNVSTLELGDSALYLCASNWGAEAFFGQGTRLTVV.

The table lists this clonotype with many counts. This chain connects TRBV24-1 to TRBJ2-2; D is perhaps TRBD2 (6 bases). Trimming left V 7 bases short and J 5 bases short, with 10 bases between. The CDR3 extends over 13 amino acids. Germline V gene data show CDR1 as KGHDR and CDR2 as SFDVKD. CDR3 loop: CATRPGRTGELFF. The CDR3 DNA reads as TGTGCCACCAGGCCAGGGAGGACCGGGGAGCTGTTTTTT.

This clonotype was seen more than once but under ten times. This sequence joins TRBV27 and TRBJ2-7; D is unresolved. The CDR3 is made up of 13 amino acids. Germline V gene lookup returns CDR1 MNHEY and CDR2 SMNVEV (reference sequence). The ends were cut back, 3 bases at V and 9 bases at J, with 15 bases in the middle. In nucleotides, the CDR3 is TGTGCCAGCAGTTTCGGTTCGGCCTCCTCGCAGTACTTC. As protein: CASSFGSASSQYF.

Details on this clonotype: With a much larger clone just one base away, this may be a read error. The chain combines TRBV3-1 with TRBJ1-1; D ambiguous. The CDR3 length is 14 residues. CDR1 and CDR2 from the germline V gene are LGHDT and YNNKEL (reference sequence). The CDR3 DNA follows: TGTGCCAGCAGCCAAGACAAAATGAACACTGGAGCTTTCTTT. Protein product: CASSQDKMNTGAFF.

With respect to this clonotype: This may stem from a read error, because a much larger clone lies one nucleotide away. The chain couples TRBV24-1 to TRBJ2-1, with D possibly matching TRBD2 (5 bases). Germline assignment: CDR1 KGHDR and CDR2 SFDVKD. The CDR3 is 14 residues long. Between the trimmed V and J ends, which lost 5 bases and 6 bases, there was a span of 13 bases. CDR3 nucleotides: TGTGCCACCAGTGCCCGGGAAAACTGCAATGAGCAGTTCTTC. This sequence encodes CATSARENCNEQFF.

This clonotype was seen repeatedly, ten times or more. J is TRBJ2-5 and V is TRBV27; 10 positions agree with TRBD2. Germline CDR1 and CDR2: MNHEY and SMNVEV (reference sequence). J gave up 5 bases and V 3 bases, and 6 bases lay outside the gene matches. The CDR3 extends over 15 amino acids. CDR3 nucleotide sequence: TGTGCCAGCAGTTTTGGGACTAGCGTTTTGGAGACCCAGTACTTC. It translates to CASSFGTSVLETQYF.

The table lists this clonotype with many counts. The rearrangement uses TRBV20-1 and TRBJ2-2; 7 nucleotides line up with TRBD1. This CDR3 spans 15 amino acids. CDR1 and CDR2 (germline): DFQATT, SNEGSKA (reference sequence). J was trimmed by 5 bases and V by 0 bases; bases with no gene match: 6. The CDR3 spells CSARDSDRRTGELFF. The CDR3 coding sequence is TGCAGTGCTAGAGACTCGGACAGGAGGACCGGGGAGCTGTTTTTT.

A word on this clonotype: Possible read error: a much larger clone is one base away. CDR3 DNA sequence: TGTGCCAGCAGTGAGTTGGGGCCAACAGATAAGCAGTATTTT. It yields the protein CASSELGPTDKQYF. The gene calls are TRBV2 and TRBJ2-3, with D possibly TRBD1 on 5 matching bases. This CDR3 has 14 amino acids. Germline V gives CDR1 SNHLY, CDR2 FYNNEI.

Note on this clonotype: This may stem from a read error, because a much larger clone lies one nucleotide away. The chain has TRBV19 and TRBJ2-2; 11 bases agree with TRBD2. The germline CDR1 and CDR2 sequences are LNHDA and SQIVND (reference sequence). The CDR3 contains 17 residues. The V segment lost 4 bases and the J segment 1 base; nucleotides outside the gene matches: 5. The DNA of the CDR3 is TGTGCCAGTAGTAACACAGGACTAGCGGGGAACACCGGGGAGCTGTTTTTT. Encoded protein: CASSNTGLAGNTGELFF.

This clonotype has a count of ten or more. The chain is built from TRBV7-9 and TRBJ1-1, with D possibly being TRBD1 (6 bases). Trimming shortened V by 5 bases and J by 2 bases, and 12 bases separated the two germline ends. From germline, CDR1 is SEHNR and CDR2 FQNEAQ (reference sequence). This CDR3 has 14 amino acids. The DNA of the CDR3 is TGTGCCAGCAGCGCCCTGGACAGAAACACTGAAGCTTTCTTT. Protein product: CASSALDRNTEAFF.

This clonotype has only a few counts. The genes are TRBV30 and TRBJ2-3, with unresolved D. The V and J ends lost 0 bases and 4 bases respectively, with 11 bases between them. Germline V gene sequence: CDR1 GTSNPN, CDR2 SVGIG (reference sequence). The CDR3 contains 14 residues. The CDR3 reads CAWSVLGWPDTQYF. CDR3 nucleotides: TGTGCCTGGAGTGTTTTGGGGTGGCCAGATACGCAGTATTTT.

In DNA, the CDR3 is TGTGCCAGCAGTTTAGCGGGGAGGGGCGAGCAGTACTTC. Translation: CASSLAGRGEQYF. V is TRBV12-3 or TRBV12-4 and J is TRBJ2-7; TRBD2 agrees at 7 bases. J lost 6 bases, V lost 0 bases, and 2 bases had no gene match. The CDR3 consists of 13 residues.

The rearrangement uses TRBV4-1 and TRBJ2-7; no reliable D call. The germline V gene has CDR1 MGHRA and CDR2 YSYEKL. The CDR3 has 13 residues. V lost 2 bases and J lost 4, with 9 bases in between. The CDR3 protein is CASSQTVNYEQYF. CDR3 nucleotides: TGCGCCAGCAGCCAAACGGTTAATTACGAGCAGTACTTC.